This T cell receptor beta chain derives from a study of T cells expressing NK-cell markers. For the study at large: The TCR beta repertoires originated in sorted CD3+CD56+NKG2C+, CD3+CD56+NKG2C- and CD3+CD56-NKG2C+ T cells. Of eight sequenced donors, seven were HCMV-seropositive and one HCMV-seronegative.

Libraries used 5'RACE template switching adding universal primer site and UMIs. No DNA is given; TCRdb re-called the 5' RACE reads and lists each CDR3 protein once. The sample is made up of approximately 150,000 distinct CDR3 sequences, and the top ten hold around 12% of it. CDR3 size: 14 residues. Per germline, CDR1 PRHDT and CDR2 FYEKMQ (reference sequence). The gene calls are TRBV13 and TRBJ2-7; TCRdb outputs TRBD2, but without DNA this stays unchecked. The receptor was isolated from a man younger than 35 in good health. The sequencing sample was made of blood T cells: a sorted CD56 or NKG2C T cell subset, CD4+ or CD8+ T cells, or bulk PBMC T cells (not recorded which). CDR3 protein: CASSSQRERYEQYF. Combining the CDR3 with reference TRBV13 and TRBJ2-7 gives the whole variable domain AAGVIQSPRHLIKEKRETATLKCYPIPRHDTVYWYQQGPGQDPQFLISFYEKMQSDKGSIPDRFSAQQFSDYHSELNMSSLELGDSALYFCASSSQRERYEQYFGPGTRLTVT.